The next 2 T cell receptor beta chains were all read from a single sample in a study of CD4 T cells in relation to SARS-CoV-2 and coronaviruses. Assay: immunoSEQ multiplex PCR; the TCRdb copy retains only in-frame clones and omits some. This sample has under 20,000 clones, with around four fifths found just once. Their antigens are not known. CD4+ T cells from unexposed donors were obtained before the COVID-19 pandemic (2011-2018). After less than 11 days of culture, CD4+ T cells were isolated. Sequenced sample: CD4+ T cells from PBMCs, cultured in vitro. The source of these receptors is a human donor in good health.

The gene calls are TRBV12-3 or TRBV12-4 and TRBJ1-2; D ambiguous. V dropped 1 base and J dropped 0 bases, with 3 bases sitting between them. The CDR3 has 13 amino acids. CDR3 nucleotide sequence: TGTGCCAGCAGTTTAGGGACTAACTATGGCTACACCTTC. Translated, it gives CASSLGTNYGYTF.

The V gene is TRBV18, the J gene TRBJ2-3, with D possibly being TRBD1 (8 bases). The V gene's germline CDR1 is KGHSH and CDR2 LQKENI. The CDR3 covers 18 residues. Trimming removed 3 bases from V and 1 base from J, with 20 bases in between. CDR3: CASSPRGAGGDGTDTQYF. In DNA, the CDR3 is TGTGCCAGCTCACCCCGGGGGGCAGGGGGCGATGGCACAGATACGCAGTATTTT.